The rows below give T cell receptor beta chains drawn from one sample of a study of spatial heterogeneity in lung cancer. A single record per CDR3 protein comes from TCRdb applying MiXCR to the 5' RACE reads. Of approximately 22,000 distinct CDR3 sequences listed, about 4.5% were seen once; the top ten hold approximately 35%. Material: PBMCs, obtained at surgery. The receptors originated from a male donor with early-stage non-small cell lung cancer. CDR3s include the opening cysteine and the closing phenylalanine or tryptophan.

CDR3 protein,J gene,V gene
CSAPRQFTEAFF,TRBJ1-1,TRBV20-1
CASSPPLAVGGDTVTQYF,TRBJ2-3,TRBV9
CASSLHFAEVAREQYF,TRBJ2-7,TRBV28
CASSPGQLNEKLFF,TRBJ1-4,TRBV7-2
CATRRGQGWNSPLHF,TRBJ1-6,TRBV28
CSVVGVGGNTEAFF,TRBJ1-1,TRBV29-1
CASSYSDLLTDTQYF,TRBJ2-3,TRBV6-6
CASSVRDRGRDTQYF,TRBJ2-3,TRBV27
CSGHLGSNQPQHF,TRBJ1-5,TRBV20-1
CASSSGGYKKTQYF,TRBJ2-5,TRBV28
CASSRQPGGEKLFF,TRBJ1-4,TRBV3-1
CASSPIRALSYEQYF,TRBJ2-7,TRBV11-2
CAWSVGSGKQYF,TRBJ2-7,TRBV30
CASSQKTSVKTSGANVLTF,TRBJ2-6,TRBV4-2
CASSQFGQGVAPSTDTQYF,TRBJ2-3,TRBV3-1
CASSTTGTGLYNEQFF,TRBJ2-1,TRBV28
CASSLGGASYEQYF,TRBJ2-7,TRBV28
CSVRQRTYEQYF,TRBJ2-7,TRBV29-1
CASRRRWDRGEVTQYF,TRBJ2-5,TRBV7-8
CASSAQVTGANVLTF,TRBJ2-6,TRBV7-2
CASSLTDDQPQHF,TRBJ1-5,TRBV12-3/TRBV12-4
CASRSENNQPQHF,TRBJ1-5,TRBV12-3/TRBV12-4
CASSGTQGTHEQYF,TRBJ2-7,TRBV6-1
CASNRDSNLPTDTQYF,TRBJ2-3,TRBV6-1
CASSGTGGFRTQYF,TRBJ2-3,TRBV6-1
CASSGSDGETQYF,TRBJ2-5,TRBV5-1
CASSFGLGGDTQYF,TRBJ2-3,TRBV7-3
CASSLMEGSNTEAFF,TRBJ1-1,TRBV7-8
CASSYGPSSNQPQHF,TRBJ1-5,TRBV6-5
CASSQLGETTDTQYF,TRBJ2-3,TRBV5-1
CSARDLRGGQPQHF,TRBJ1-5,TRBV20-1
CASSPDRGSNQPQHF,TRBJ1-5,TRBV6-5
CASRAAYSGANVLTF,TRBJ2-6,TRBV6-5
CASSPPSGETQYF,TRBJ2-5,TRBV18
CAWSALLRSSYNEQFF,TRBJ2-1,TRBV30
CAISEGIRVDRRNTIYF,TRBJ1-3,TRBV6-1
CASSTYRGGSYNEQFF,TRBJ2-1,TRBV6-5
CASSYWDRGKDTQYF,TRBJ2-3,TRBV6-5
CASNQIGGRPEAFF,TRBJ1-1,TRBV4-1
CASGGFADTQYF,TRBJ2-3,TRBV7-2
CASSPPGHTYEQYF,TRBJ2-7,TRBV19
CASSLDASQETQYF,TRBJ2-5,TRBV5-4
CASSLRTPNSNQPQHF,TRBJ1-5,TRBV7-6
CASNPLGYPNEQYF,TRBJ2-7,TRBV10-2
CASSSSRGFGELFF,TRBJ2-2,TRBV7-7
CASSLGRTDTQYF,TRBJ2-3,TRBV11-2
CASSLNLGETQYF,TRBJ2-5,TRBV7-3
CASSVGQGETQYF,TRBJ2-5,TRBV9
CASSLDGTGKYEQYF,TRBJ2-7,TRBV5-1
CASRQDLNTGELFF,TRBJ2-2,TRBV6-5
CASSLDLWGGQNIQYF,TRBJ2-4,TRBV11-2
CASTPGLAGAHETQYF,TRBJ2-5,TRBV7-9